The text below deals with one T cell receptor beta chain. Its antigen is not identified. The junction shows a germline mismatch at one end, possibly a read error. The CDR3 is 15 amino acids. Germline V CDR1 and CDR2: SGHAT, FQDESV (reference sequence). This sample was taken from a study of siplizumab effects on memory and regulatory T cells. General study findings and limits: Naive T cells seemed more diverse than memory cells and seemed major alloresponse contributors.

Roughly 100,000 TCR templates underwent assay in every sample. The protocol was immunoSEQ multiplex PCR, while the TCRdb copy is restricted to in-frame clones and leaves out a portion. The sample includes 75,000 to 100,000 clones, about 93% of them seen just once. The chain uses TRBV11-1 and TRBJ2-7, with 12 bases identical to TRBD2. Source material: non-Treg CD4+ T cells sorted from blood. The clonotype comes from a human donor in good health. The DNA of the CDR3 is TGTGCCAGCAGCCTAGCGGGAGGGACCTCCTACGAGCAGTACTTC. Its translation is CASSLAGGTSYEQYF.